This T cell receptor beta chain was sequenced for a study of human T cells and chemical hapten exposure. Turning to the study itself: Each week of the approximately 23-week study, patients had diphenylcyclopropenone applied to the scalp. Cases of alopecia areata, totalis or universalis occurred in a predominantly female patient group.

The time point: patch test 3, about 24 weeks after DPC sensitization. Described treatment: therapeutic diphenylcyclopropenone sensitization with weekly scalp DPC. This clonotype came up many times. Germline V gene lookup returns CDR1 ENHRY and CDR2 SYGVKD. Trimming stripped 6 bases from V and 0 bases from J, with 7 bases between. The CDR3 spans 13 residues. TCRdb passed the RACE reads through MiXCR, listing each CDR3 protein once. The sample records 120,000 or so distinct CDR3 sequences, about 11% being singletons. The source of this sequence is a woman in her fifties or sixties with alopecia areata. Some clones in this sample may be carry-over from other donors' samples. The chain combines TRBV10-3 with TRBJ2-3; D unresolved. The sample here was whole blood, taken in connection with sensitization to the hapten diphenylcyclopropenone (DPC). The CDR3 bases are TGTGCCATCAGGTTGACAAGCACAGATACGCAGTATTTT. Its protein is CAIRLTSTDTQYF.